The clone carrying this T cell receptor beta chain was observed once. Being one base from a much bigger clone, this may be a read error. Given the absence of the conserved phenylalanine or tryptophan at the CDR3 end, a read error is likely. The data were obtained in a study of tumor and adjacent non-tumor tissue in lung cancer. Overall study context: Aged about 31 to 76 years, patients included fewer than 11 men and roughly 5 women with stage I to III disease.

RNA was extracted from bulk tissue without any cell sorting. The library came from three nested PCR rounds adapted from ARM-PCR protocols. TCRdb redid the calling of the multiplex PCR reads with MiXCR, one entry per CDR3 protein. Here the sample spans about 76,000 distinct CDR3 sequences, roughly 75% being singletons. The CDR3 runs to 13 residues. Germline CDR1 reads SGHAT; CDR2 reads FQNNGV. The V and J ends lost 0 bases and 3 bases respectively, with 6 bases between them. The clonotype comes from an older woman with non-small cell lung cancer. Sequencing was done on a sample of lung tumor tissue. The chain is built from TRBV11-2 and TRBJ2-7, with D perhaps matching TRBD2 (5 bases). The DNA of the CDR3 is TGTGCCAGCAGCTTAGATCGGGGCTACGAGCAGTACCTC. Translating it yields CASSLDRGYEQYL.